One and the same sample provided the 17 T cell receptor beta chains below, sequenced in a study of blood T cells in healthy people across ages. A second PCR, run for about 6 to 12 cycles, used a sample-barcoded 5' primer plus a J-beta primer mix. One entry per CDR3 protein results from TCRdb running MiXCR on the 5' RACE reads. The sample has 1.5 million to 2 million distinct CDR3 sequences; about 50% are singletons. The sequenced material came from blood. All receptors derive from a woman in her 40s in good health.

This clonotype has just a few counts. This rearrangement joins TRBV5-1 to TRBJ2-1; 12 nucleotides agree with TRBD2. Germline V CDR1 and CDR2: SGHRS, YFSETQ. This CDR3 contains 14 residues. With 3 bases clipped from V and 9 bases from J, the junction kept 4 bases outside the gene matches. The CDR3 DNA follows: TGCGCCAGCAGCTCGACTAGCGGGGGAGGTGAGCAGTTCTTC. Translation: CASSSTSGGGEQFF.

The chain links TRBV7-2 to TRBJ2-3, with unresolved D. V was cut by 1 base and J by 4 bases, with 15 bases left in between. This CDR3 contains 16 residues. Germline assignment: CDR1 SGHTA and CDR2 FQGNSA. The CDR3 protein is CASSLGVNSLADTQYF. CDR3 sequence (DNA): TGTGCCAGCAGCTTAGGGGTGAATTCACTCGCAGATACGCAGTATTTT.

Remarks on this clonotype: Because the CDR3 is missing its conserved closing phenylalanine or tryptophan, this is likely a read error. The chain combines TRBV20-1 with TRBJ2-7; the match to TRBD2 covers 11 bases. The CDR3 has 14 amino acids. With V trimmed by 6 bases and J by 0 bases, 4 bases remained unmatched. CDR1 is DFQATT, CDR2 SNEGSKA, per germline (reference sequence). CDR3 DNA sequence: TGCAGTGCGCCAACTAGCGGGAGCTCCTACGAGCAGTACTTA. Its protein is CSAPTSGSSYEQYL.

The V gene is TRBV14, the J gene TRBJ1-2; 12 positions match TRBD1. The CDR3 sequence is 16 residues long. Trimming cost V 4 bases and J 4 bases; bases outside gene matches: 7. CDR1 is SGHDN, CDR2 FVKESK, per germline. The CDR3 protein is CASSRRGTGGFYGYTF. The CDR3 nucleotides are TGTGCCAGCAGCCGAAGAGGGACAGGGGGCTTCTATGGCTACACCTTC.

There are a few counts of this clonotype. The V call is TRBV24-1, the J call TRBJ1-2; 7 bases are a match to TRBD1. The germline CDR1 and CDR2 sequences are KGHDR and SFDVKD. V lost 4 bases and J lost 2; bases outside the gene matches: 0. The CDR3 has 13 amino acids. The chain's CDR3 is CATSDRGNYGYTF. The CDR3 coding sequence is TGTGCCACCAGTGACAGGGGGAACTATGGCTACACCTTC.

This clonotype came up once. This sequence joins TRBV20-1 and TRBJ1-1, with a weak D call TRBD1 (5 bases). The CDR3 extends over 15 amino acids. The germline V gene has CDR1 DFQATT and CDR2 SNEGSKA (reference sequence). V was trimmed by 6 bases and J by 1 base, leaving 18 bases between them. The CDR3 reads CSAQGVRFGNTEAFF. The DNA for the CDR3 is TGCAGTGCCCAGGGTGTTCGGTTTGGGAACACTGAAGCTTTCTTT.

The V and J genes are TRBV27 and TRBJ1-4, with D possibly matching TRBD1 (6 bases). Trimming took off 0 bases at V and 7 bases at J, with 15 bases between the two ends. CDR3 length equals 16 residues. Per the germline V gene, CDR1 is MNHEY and CDR2 is SMNVEV (reference sequence). In DNA, the CDR3 is TGTGCCAGCAGTTTATCGATGGCAGGGGCGGGTGAAAAACTGTTTTTT. Translating it yields CASSLSMAGAGEKLFF.

This chain uses TRBV20-1 with TRBJ2-3; D possibly corresponds to TRBD2 (7 bases). The CDR3 consists of 16 residues. Germline CDR1 reads DFQATT; CDR2 reads SNEGSKA (reference sequence). Trimming left V 5 bases short and J 2 bases short, with 20 bases between. The CDR3 nucleotides are TGCAGTGCTGGCCGACCTAGGGGGGGGTCCACAGATACGCAGTATTTT. It translates to CSAGRPRGGSTDTQYF.

This chain joins TRBV29-1 and TRBJ2-5; tentatively, D is TRBD2 (5 bases). Trimming left V 4 bases short and J 11 bases short, with 17 bases between. This CDR3 region has 12 residues. CDR1 SQVTM and CDR2 ANQGSEA come from the germline V gene. The DNA of the CDR3 is TGCAGCGTTGCTGGGGAGTTCAATGAGCAGTACTTC. This translates into CSVAGEFNEQYF.

The genes are TRBV10-3 and TRBJ2-1; 8 bases fit TRBD1. J was trimmed by 5 bases and V by 6 bases; bases with no gene match: 3. CDR3 size: 13 residues. Germline V gives CDR1 ENHRY, CDR2 SYGVKD. The CDR3 coding sequence is TGTGCCATCAGACCAGGGGGCAACAATGAGCAGTTCTTC. This codes for CAIRPGGNNEQFF.

The V gene is TRBV5-6, the J gene TRBJ2-3; 7 bases agree with TRBD2. Germline V gene sequence: CDR1 SGHDT, CDR2 YYEEEE. This CDR3 has 14 amino acids. V lost 2 bases to trimming and J lost 2 bases; unmatched junction nucleotides: 2. CDR3 in DNA: TGTGCCAGCAGCTTTGGGAGGGTCACAGATACGCAGTATTTT. Its protein product is CASSFGRVTDTQYF.

This clonotype has more than one count but fewer than ten. This sequence joins TRBV9 and TRBJ2-1; no definite D call. Germline V lookup: CDR1 SGDLS, CDR2 YYNGEE. The CDR3 runs 14 residues. Trimming took 3 bases from V and 0 from J, leaving 7 bases between them. CDR3 nucleotide sequence: TGTGCCAGCAGCGAACGGACCTCCTACAATGAGCAGTTCTTC. Amino acids: CASSERTSYNEQFF.

The rearrangement links TRBV20-1 to TRBJ2-3; no clear D. With 3 bases removed from V and 9 bases from J, the gap between germline ends came to 10 bases. The germline V gene has CDR1 DFQATT and CDR2 SNEGSKA (reference sequence). The CDR3 totals 11 residues. The CDR3: CSASTIGTQYF. CDR3 nucleotides: TGCAGTGCTAGCACAATAGGAACGCAGTATTTT.

The chain combines TRBV4-1 with TRBJ2-5; TRBD2 is a possible D gene (6 bases). The ends were cut back, 4 bases at V and 1 base at J, with 13 bases in the middle. Per the germline V gene, CDR1 is MGHRA and CDR2 is YSYEKL. This CDR3 is built from 15 residues. The CDR3 sequence is CASSPLGTSQETQYF. In DNA, the CDR3 is TGCGCCAGCAGCCCCCTGGGGACTTCCCAAGAGACCCAGTACTTC.

The chain uses TRBV6-2 or TRBV6-3 and TRBJ2-4, with 7 bases aligning to TRBD1. The CDR3 length is 12 residues. Germline lookup yields CDR1 MNHEY and CDR2 SVGEGT. J was trimmed by 14 bases and V by 2 bases; bases with no gene match: 6. The CDR3 bases are TGTGCCAGCAGTTACCCGTACGGGACAGAGTACTTC. Translating gives CASSYPYGTEYF.

This chain links TRBV20-1 with TRBJ2-3; 12 nucleotides match TRBD2. This CDR3 contains 17 residues. The trim removed 5 bases at V and 1 base at J, leaving 10 bases unmatched. Germline CDR1 and CDR2: DFQATT and SNEGSKA (reference sequence). The CDR3 loop reads CSAVTSGGQRGTDTQYF. The CDR3 DNA sequence: TGCAGTGCTGTGACTAGCGGGGGTCAACGGGGCACAGATACGCAGTATTTT.

This clonotype appeared many times. This chain connects TRBV25-1 to TRBJ2-7; TRBD1 agrees at 8 bases. This CDR3 is 15 amino acids long. The V gene end was trimmed by 2 bases and the J gene end by 5 bases; junction bases not matched to a gene: 8. CDR1 is MGHDK and CDR2 is SYGVNS in the germline V gene. The chain's CDR3 is CASSEGATGGNEQYF. The CDR3 nucleotides are TGTGCCAGCAGTGAAGGGGCCACAGGGGGGAACGAGCAGTACTTC.